The source of this T cell receptor beta chain is a study of response to subunit inactivated influenza vaccine. MiXCR, run by TCRdb on the RT-PCR reads, gives a single entry per CDR3 protein. The sample holds roughly 500,000 distinct CDR3 sequences, 15% to 20% seen once. Study-wide points: Authors suggested each seasonal influenza vaccination recruits few new T cells.

On this clonotype: Its specificity is not known.

This CDR3 is 14 amino acids long. V was trimmed by 1 base and J by 7 bases, leaving 13 bases between them. CDR1 and CDR2 from the germline V gene are LGHDT and YNNKEL (reference sequence). This TCR derives from a man between 50 and 75 years old who received an inactivated influenza vaccine. The chain links TRBV3-1 to TRBJ1-1; D ambiguous. This material consisted of CD4+ T cells sorted from PBMCs, taken about 23 months after vaccination. DNA of the CDR3: TGTGCCAGCAGCCAAGTGGCCGGTACCAATGAAGCTTTCTTT. It translates to CASSQVAGTNEAFF.